The rows below give T cell receptor beta chains drawn from one sample of a study of shared T cell receptors in the human thymus. The data were produced by immunoSEQ multiplex PCR, yet TCRdb's version contains in-frame clones alone and is incomplete. Here the sample spans 700,000 or so clones, approximately 85% being singletons. The same specimen was also included in a second study, on human thymus T cells.

The sample consisted of thymocytes. These receptor sequences come from a girl younger than two with a congenital heart defect. CDR3s include the opening cysteine and the closing phenylalanine or tryptophan. The order of the fields is clone size, J gene, D gene, V gene, CDR3 DNA, CDR3 protein. A D gene is named only where the DNA matches it firmly. The size of a clone is reported for some rows only, either as once, few or many, or as a class for expanded clones.

>-|TRBJ2-3|-|TRBV19
TGTGCCAGTAGTTCCGGGACAACCGGTCTTTATTTAGATACGCAGTATTTT
CASSSGTTGLYLDTQYF
>-|TRBJ1-1|-|TRBV10-1
TGCGCCAGCAGTGACAGGGGGAACACTGAAGCTTTCTTT
CASSDRGNTEAFF
>-|TRBJ2-3|TRBD2|TRBV27
TGTGCCAGCAGTTCCATCTCAGCGGGGGGGCCGCCAGATACGCAGTATTTT
CASSSISAGGPPDTQYF
>-|TRBJ2-1|TRBD2|TRBV14
TGTGCCAGCAGCCACTCCCTAGCGGGGGGGCTTGGCAATGAGCAGTTCTTC
CASSHSLAGGLGNEQFF
>once|TRBJ1-1|TRBD1|TRBV28
TGTGCCAGCAGTGTGAAGGGACAGATGAACACTGAAGCTTTCTTT
CASSVKGQMNTEAFF
>-|TRBJ2-5|-|TRBV19
TGTGCCAGTAGTATAGATCCGGGACTTGAAGAGACCCAGTACTTC
CASSIDPGLEETQYF
>-|TRBJ2-2|TRBD2|TRBV9
TGTGCCAGCAGCGTAGAAAGCGGGGGGAACAACACCGGGGAGCTGTTTTTT
CASSVESGGNNTGELFF
>-|TRBJ2-7|-|TRBV18
TGTGCCAGCTCACCGCGGGCCGACTGGACCTACGAGCAGTACTTC
CASSPRADWTYEQYF
>-|TRBJ2-2|TRBD2|TRBV7-7
TGTGCTAGCAGCGGGGGCAGGTCGAACACCGGGGAGCTGTTTTTT
CASSGGRSNTGELFF
>-|TRBJ2-5|-|TRBV9
TGTGCCAGCAGCCCCAGCGGCCAAGAGACCCAGTACTTC
CASSPSGQETQYF
>-|TRBJ1-6|-|TRBV2
TGTGCCAGCAACCTGTCTAATAATTCACCCCTCCACTTT
CASNLSNNSPLHF
>-|TRBJ1-1|TRBD1|TRBV7-2
TGTGCCAGCAGCGCTAACAGGGGAGACACTGAAGCTTTCTTT
CASSANRGDTEAFF
>once|TRBJ2-4|-|TRBV5-1
TGCGCCAGCAGCTTGGGTGGGGCGATAGCCAAAAACATTCAGTACTTC
CASSLGGAIAKNIQYF
>-|TRBJ2-5|TRBD2|TRBV6-1
TGTGCCACCCTACGGCGGGGGGGGTCTCGAGAGCAGTACTTC
CATLRRGGSREQYF
>-|TRBJ2-7|-|TRBV15
TGTGCCACCAGCAGAGACAGCAGGGCTAGGGCCTACGAGCAGTACTTC
CATSRDSRARAYEQYF
>-|TRBJ2-3|-|TRBV27
TGTGCCAGCAGTCCTCCAGGGAAACACACAGATACGCAGTATTTT
CASSPPGKHTDTQYF
>-|TRBJ1-1|-|TRBV4-1
TGCGCCAGCAGCCTGGGCCCCAGGGACACTGAAGCTTTCTTT
CASSLGPRDTEAFF
>-|TRBJ2-7|TRBD1|TRBV7-8
TGTGCCAGCACCTATCGGACAGGGCTTTCCAGCTCCTACGAGCAGTACTTC
CASTYRTGLSSSYEQYF
>-|TRBJ2-1|TRBD1|TRBV5-4
TGTGCCAGCAGCGAGGGACAGGCCATAGAGGGGCACACGAATGAGCAGTTCTTC
CASSEGQAIEGHTNEQFF
>once|TRBJ1-6|TRBD1|TRBV19
TGTGCCAGTAGTGCCTCGGGGACAGGTATTTCTCGAGGCAATTCACCCCTCCACTTT
CASSASGTGISRGNSPLHF
>once|TRBJ2-3|-|TRBV18
TGTGCCAGCTCACCACCGGGAGCCCTAGTTGTTACGCAGTATTTT
CASSPPGALVVTQYF
>once|TRBJ1-1|TRBD1|TRBV29-1
TGCAGCGTTGAAGCCCAGGGGGTGGACACTGAAGCTTTCTTT
CSVEAQGVDTEAFF
>once|TRBJ1-5|-|TRBV7-9
TGTGCCAGCAGCTTTGGGAGATTCGGCCATCAGCCCCAGCATTTT
CASSFGRFGHQPQHF
>-|TRBJ2-3|TRBD2|TRBV19
TGTGCCAGTACCCCGGGACTAGCGAAAGATACGCAGTATTTT
CASTPGLAKDTQYF
>-|TRBJ2-1|-|TRBV4-1
TGCGCCAGCAGCCAAGACTCTAAGACAGGCAACAGCTCCTACAATGAGCAGTTCTTC
CASSQDSKTGNSSYNEQFF
>-|TRBJ2-3|-|TRBV6-6
TGTGCCAGCAGTTACGCGGTATTCACAGATACGCAGTATTTT
CASSYAVFTDTQYF
>-|TRBJ2-3|-|TRBV21-1
TGTGCCAGCAGCAAAGGAGGGGAGGGCCGCACAGATACGCAGTATTTT
CASSKGGEGRTDTQYF
>once|TRBJ2-4|-|TRBV13
TGTGCCAGCAGCTTATACCCAGGGGAAAACATTCAGTACTTC
CASSLYPGENIQYF
>once|TRBJ1-2|TRBD1|TRBV11-2
TGTGCCAGCAGCTTCCGGGACAGGGGGCTGTATGGCTACACCTTC
CASSFRDRGLYGYTF
>-|TRBJ2-1|-|TRBV28
TGTGCCACCCGACGGGATAGAAAGCAGTTCTTC
CATRRDRKQFF
>-|TRBJ1-5|-|TRBV5-6
TGTGCCAGCAGCTTCCAAGACAGGTCGCCCCAGCATTTT
CASSFQDRSPQHF
>-|TRBJ2-3|-|TRBV7-9
TGTGCCAGCACCCCAGCGGACCGAGCTAGCACAGATACGCAGTATTTT
CASTPADRASTDTQYF
>-|TRBJ2-3|-|TRBV14
TGTGCCAGCAGCCATCTAGGTGGAAGCACAGATACGCAGTATTTT
CASSHLGGSTDTQYF
>-|TRBJ2-5|TRBD1|TRBV4-3
TGCGCCAGCAGCCCGGAGGTTGGGACAGGGGGCACCGGGCGGGAGACCCAGTACTTC
CASSPEVGTGGTGRETQYF
>-|TRBJ1-1|TRBD1|TRBV2
TGTGCCAGCAGTGAAGTCCGACAGGGAGGGAACACTGAAGCTTTCTTT
CASSEVRQGGNTEAFF
>-|TRBJ2-1|TRBD1|TRBV4-1
TGCGCCAGCAGCCAAACGTTGAGGGGGCCTTCGAATGAGCAGTTCTTC
CASSQTLRGPSNEQFF
>-|TRBJ1-4|-|TRBV6-5
TGTGCCAGCAGTTACAATGCGGGGCAGGAAAAACTGTTTTTT
CASSYNAGQEKLFF
>-|TRBJ1-2|TRBD1|TRBV6-5
TGTGCCAGCAGACCGGGACAGGGGTTTTATGGCTACACCTTC
CASRPGQGFYGYTF
>-|TRBJ2-7|-|TRBV29-1
TGCAGCGTTGTAAGGTACAGGGCCGACGAGCAGTACTTC
CSVVRYRADEQYF
>-|TRBJ1-2|-|TRBV18
TGTGCCAGCTCACCGGTGGTAACAGGCAACTATGGCTACACCTTC
CASSPVVTGNYGYTF
>few|TRBJ1-1|-|TRBV29-1
TGCAGCGTTGAGGGGAGTGGAAACACTGAAGCTTTCTTT
CSVEGSGNTEAFF
>-|TRBJ1-4|-|TRBV4-1
TGCGCCAGCAGCCAAGATACACGAAATGAAAAACTGTTTTTT
CASSQDTRNEKLFF
>-|TRBJ2-1|-|TRBV5-1
TGCGCCAGCAGTCCCGGGGGGCGCTCCTACAATGAGCAGTTCTTC
CASSPGGRSYNEQFF
>few|TRBJ2-5|-|TRBV29-1
TGCAGCGTTGCGATCCGGACGGCAGGGCCCCGTTATGCGGAGACCCAGTACTTC
CSVAIRTAGPRYAETQYF
>-|TRBJ1-1|TRBD1|TRBV6-1
TGTGCCAGCATTAAAACCGGGACAGCTAACACTGAAGCTTTCTTT
CASIKTGTANTEAFF
>few|TRBJ2-1|-|TRBV27
TGTGCCAGCAGTTTCTCCGGTATTTGGTCTTTGAATGAGCAGTTCTTC
CASSFSGIWSLNEQFF
>-|TRBJ2-1|TRBD2|TRBV5-1
TGCGCCAGCAGCTCCTGGGGGGGCTCCTACAATGAGCAGTTCTTC
CASSSWGGSYNEQFF
>-|TRBJ1-1|TRBD1|TRBV5-6
TGTGCCAGCAAGGGGACAGGTGGAGCTTTCTTT
CASKGTGGAFF
>-|TRBJ1-1|-|TRBV12-5
TGTGCTGGTCTGGGGCAGCAACTTAACACTGAAGCTTTCTTT
CAGLGQQLNTEAFF
>few|TRBJ1-3|TRBD1|TRBV7-9
TGTGCCAGCAGCTTATTACAGGGGTCCGCTGGAAACACCATATATTTT
CASSLLQGSAGNTIYF
>-|TRBJ1-1|-|TRBV13
TGTGCCAGCAGCCGCGGACAGTTTTCCCTCCCTGAAGCTTTCTTT
CASSRGQFSLPEAFF
>few|TRBJ1-3|TRBD1|TRBV27
TGTGCCAGCAGTCCGGGGACAGGCCTGTCAAGCTCTGGAAACACCATATATTTT
CASSPGTGLSSSGNTIYF
>-|TRBJ2-7|TRBD1|TRBV6-5
TGTGCCAGCAGGCGAGACAGGGGGCGCTTCTACGAGCAGTACTTC
CASRRDRGRFYEQYF
>-|TRBJ1-2|-|TRBV19
TGTGCCAGTAGTATGGTATCCGCCGGGAGGAGTTGCGGCTACACCTTC
CASSMVSAGRSCGYTF
>-|TRBJ1-3|TRBD1|TRBV7-6
TGTGCCAGCAGCCTGGGACAGAGCTTAGGAAACACCATATATTTT
CASSLGQSLGNTIYF